The TCR beta chain under discussion was sequenced for a study of CD8+CD57+ T cells in acquired aplastic anemia listed by TCRdb under 2018. Regarding the complete study: DNA extracted from sorted CD4+ and CD8+ cells had a mean of around 3.3 ug, with a range of roughly 0.18 to 27.4 ug. Healthy donor samples averaged approximately 10 million reads for CD4+ and approximately 11 million for CD8+ cells.

TCR beta VDJ combination and CDR3 sequence profiling used genomic DNA as the template. TCR repertoire sequencing was run on an Illumina HiSeq 2000. Turning to the authors' computational methods: TRBV/TRBJ rearrangement plots, CDR3 size and DJ length profiles, and Simpson's diversity index were used to evaluate the repertoires. Whichever DNA sequence was most abundant in the deep sequencing data was defined as the immunodominant clone. CDR3 amino acid sequences were screened for sharing across subjects and were compared with published repertoires and the VDJdb database. The public reads were quality trimmed at Q25 with fastp and then assembled into clones with MiXCR by TCRdb, keeping productive beta chains. Each record represents a unique CDR3 protein, reported with the most common genes and DNA among its rows. These V and J calls derive from TCRdb rather than the authors' analysis. The sample profile shows over 150,000 distinct CDR3 sequences; approximately 50% of them were found once. The ten most abundant clones make up around a sixth of the sample.

Study-wide findings and limitations: CD8+ Simpson's diversity did not differ significantly between patients and healthy controls (P=0.060). Although roughly 29 CD8+ CDR3 sequences were shared by patients and controls, these sequences appeared highly expressed in patients and within the immunodominant clones of patients.

Reading from cysteine to phenylalanine, the CDR3 counts 13 amino acids. Just CDR3 DNA is preserved here, 39 bases in frame from base 1. V lost 8 bases and J lost 6 bases; the stretch between them is 16 bases long. CDR1 and CDR2 (SGHTA, FQGTGA) derive from the germline V gene. As to this clonotype: The antigen it recognizes is unknown. No much larger clone is present one base from it, and per-base qualities are unavailable.

The study deep-sequenced TCR repertoires of sorted CD4+ and CD8+ blood T cells from severe aplastic anemia patients and healthy subjects. Ficoll-Paque density gradient centrifugation was used to isolate peripheral blood mononuclear cells. Before DNA extraction, CD4+ and CD8+ T cells were sorted by FACS or by magnetic beads. The material sequenced was sorted CD4+, CD8+, or CD8+CD57+ T cells (not recorded which) from PBMCs. This receptor was identified in a human donor in good health, serving as a control. Recombination connected TRBV7-3 to TRBJ1-1; the D gene lacks a confident call. CDR3 sequence: CASSRRREAEAFF. DNA sequence: TGTGCCAGCTCGAGGCGTCGTGAGGCTGAAGCTTTCTTT.